This T cell receptor beta chain is from a study of T cells after yellow fever vaccination. Regarding the study as a whole: Post-booster repertoires contained most primary-vaccination clones again (roughly 95% CD4, about 90% CD8).

Points on this clonotype: Its antigen is undetermined.

The 5'RACE template-switching step produced TCR cDNA and added a universal primer site and UMIs. TCRdb recomputed calls from the 5' RACE reads with MiXCR, one row per CDR3 protein. There are hundreds of thousands of distinct CDR3 sequences in the sample; 18% occur only once, and 18% lies in the top ten. This CDR3 comprises 15 residues. Trimming removed 2 bases from V and 2 bases from J, with 10 bases in between. CDR1 is SGHRS and CDR2 is YFSETQ in the germline V gene. Here the sequenced sample was PBMCs, taken before the yellow fever booster vaccination. This sequence originates from a man younger than 30 who received the YFV17D yellow fever vaccine. The rearrangement uses TRBV5-1 and TRBJ2-2; D is possibly TRBD1 (5 bases). CDR3 DNA sequence: TGCGCCAGCAGCTTAACAGGTCTAAACACCGGGGAGCTGTTTTTT. It specifies CASSLTGLNTGELFF.